The 10 T cell receptor beta chains reported below all come from one sample, sequenced in a study of blood T cell repertoires in COVID-19. TCRdb's table, derived via immunoSEQ multiplex PCR, lists solely in-frame clones and lacks some. This sample has about 50,000 clones, with roughly 78% found just once. The sample consisted of peripheral blood. Receptor source: a man between 65 and 80 years old with acute or convalescent COVID-19.

This chain links TRBV5-1 with TRBJ2-1; 8 bases line up with TRBD2. Germline V lookup: CDR1 SGHRS, CDR2 YFSETQ. This CDR3 has 15 amino acids. V dropped 6 bases and J dropped 0; count of bases not matched to a gene: 5. This chain's CDR3 is CASTGSGSSYNEQFF. Written as DNA, the CDR3 is TGCGCCAGCACCGGCAGCGGGAGCTCCTACAATGAGCAGTTCTTC.

The V gene is TRBV28, the J gene TRBJ2-2; the D gene is possibly TRBD2 (5 bases). The germline CDR1 and CDR2 sequences are MDHEN and SYDVKM. The CDR3 contains 14 residues. The germline V and J ends were trimmed by 10 bases and 5 bases, with 17 bases remaining between them. CDR3 sequence: CATLRVRLTGELFF. The CDR3 DNA follows: TGTGCCACGTTGAGGGTACGGCTTACCGGGGAGCTGTTTTTT.

The chain combines TRBV6-5 with TRBJ1-2; the D gene is possibly TRBD1 (5 bases). Trimming stripped 4 bases from V and 3 bases from J, with 9 bases between. Germline CDR1 MNHEY, CDR2 SVGAGI. The length of the CDR3 is 13 residues. CDR3 sequence: CASSSGGDYGYTF. The CDR3, as DNA: TGTGCCAGCAGTTCGGGGGGAGACTATGGCTACACCTTC.

The chain carries TRBV5-1 and TRBJ1-5; D gene ambiguous. V lost 0 bases and J lost 2, with 6 bases in between. Germline lookup yields CDR1 SGHRS and CDR2 YFSETQ. The CDR3 is 14 amino acids. CDR3 loop: CASSLDPGNQPQHF. DNA of the CDR3: TGCGCCAGCAGCTTGGATCCGGGCAATCAGCCCCAGCATTTT.

This chain uses TRBV9 with TRBJ2-1, with unresolved D. The V and J ends lost 2 bases and 0 bases respectively, with 12 bases between them. Germline V lookup: CDR1 SGDLS, CDR2 YYNGEE. The CDR3 loop spans 16 amino acids. Here the CDR3 DNA reads TGTGCCAGCAGCGTTCGAGATCTGTTCTCCTACAATGAGCAGTTCTTC. It yields the protein CASSVRDLFSYNEQFF.

Here the CDR3 DNA reads TGTGCCAGCAGCAAAGTGCCGGTGGAGGGGACAGCCAAACAGCCCCAGCATTTT. Encoded protein: CASSKVPVEGTAKQPQHF. The chain has TRBV21-1 and TRBJ1-5; the table's D call, TRBD1, was not checked against the DNA. TRBV21-1 is assigned pseudogene status. The CDR3 loop spans 18 amino acids.

A note on this clone: At one end the junction does not follow the germline gene, possibly because of a read error. The genes are TRBV7-2 and TRBJ2-5, with D tentatively TRBD1 (6 bases). Per germline, CDR1 SGHTA and CDR2 FQGNSA. The CDR3 length is 14 residues. The CDR3 loop reads CASSWRQEQEIQYF. Written as DNA, the CDR3 is TGTGCCAGCAGCTGGAGACAGGAGCAAGAGATCCAGTACTTC.

The CDR3 region is CASSFAGRTEAFF. The CDR3 nucleotides are TGCGCCAGCAGCTTCGCAGGGCGGACTGAAGCTTTCTTT. V gene TRBV5-1 combines with J gene TRBJ1-1; TRBD1 is a possible D gene (5 bases). Germline V gene data show CDR1 as SGHRS and CDR2 as YFSETQ. Deletions cut 2 bases from V and 5 bases from J, with 10 bases between. The CDR3 has 13 amino acids.

The sample holds a few counts of this clone. The chain carries TRBV27 and TRBJ1-1, with TRBD1 identical over 7 bases. The CDR3 length is 13 residues. Germline CDR1 MNHEY, CDR2 SMNVEV (reference sequence). Germline trimming cut 8 bases from V and 6 bases from J; bases unmatched to any gene: 9. CDR3 region: CASAYSQGAEAFF. The CDR3 DNA is TGTGCCAGCGCCTACAGCCAGGGGGCTGAAGCTTTCTTT.

Notes on this clone: The junction and the germline gene differ at one end; a read error may be behind it. The V gene is TRBV14, the J gene TRBJ2-6; D may be TRBD1 (5 bases). The CDR3 runs 13 residues. CDR1 and CDR2 from the germline V gene are SGHDN and FVKESK. The CDR3 coding sequence is TGTGCCAGCAGCATAAGAGATACAGGTTCTGTGGCTTTC. It is translated as CASSIRDTGSVAF.